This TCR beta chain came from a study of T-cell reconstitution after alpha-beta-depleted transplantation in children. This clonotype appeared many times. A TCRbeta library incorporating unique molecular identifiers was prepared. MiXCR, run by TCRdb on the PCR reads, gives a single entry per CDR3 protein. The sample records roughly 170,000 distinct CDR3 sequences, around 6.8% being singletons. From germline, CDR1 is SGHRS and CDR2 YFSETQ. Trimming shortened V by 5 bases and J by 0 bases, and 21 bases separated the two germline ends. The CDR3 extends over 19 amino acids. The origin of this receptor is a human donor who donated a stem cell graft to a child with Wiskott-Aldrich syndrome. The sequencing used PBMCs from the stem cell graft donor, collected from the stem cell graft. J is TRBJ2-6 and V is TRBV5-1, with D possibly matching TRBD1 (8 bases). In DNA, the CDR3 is TGCGCCAGCAGATTTGGGGAGGGACAGGAGACCTCTGGGGCCAACGTCCTGACTTTC. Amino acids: CASRFGEGQETSGANVLTF.